A selection of T cell receptor beta chains follows, all from one sample in a study of CD8 T cells in Susac syndrome. TCRdb processed the immunoSEQ multiplex PCR reads anew with MiXCR; each CDR3 protein has one entry. The repertoire holds approximately 220,000 distinct CDR3 sequences, with roughly 94% as singletons. Input material: CD4+ T cells from PBMCs. The receptors come from a human donor with multiple sclerosis. Each CDR3 is given with its conserved first and last residue. The order of the fields is clone size, J gene, V gene, D gene, CDR3 protein, CDR3 DNA. D genes are given only for firm matches. Clone size is shown for a subset of rows, as once, few, many or a class of expanded clone.

.,TRBJ2-3,TRBV24-1,.,CATQREDTQYF,TGTGCCACCCAGAGAGAAGATACGCAGTATTTT
.,TRBJ1-3,TRBV20-1,.,CSASVGRGNTIYF,TGCAGTGCTAGTGTGGGCCGTGGAAACACCATATATTTT
once,TRBJ2-3,TRBV7-3,.,CASSPVGGSGTADTQYF,TGTGCCAGCAGCCCAGTAGGGGGGTCTGGAACCGCAGATACGCAGTATTTT
.,TRBJ1-2,TRBV3-1,.,CASSQTGVYGYTF,TGTGCCAGCAGCCAGACGGGGGTCTATGGCTACACCTTC
.,TRBJ1-2,TRBV20-1,TRBD1,CSAGSLDRGDGYTF,TGCAGTGCTGGGTCTCTGGACAGGGGTGATGGCTACACCTTC
.,TRBJ1-6,TRBV29-1,TRBD1,CSVRQGAYSPLHF,TGCAGCGTCAGACAGGGGGCCTATTCACCCCTCCACTTT
.,TRBJ2-1,TRBV6-1,.,CASSPAYNEQFF,TGTGCCAGCAGCCCAGCCTACAATGAGCAGTTCTTC
.,TRBJ2-7,TRBV2,.,CASEEGGAEQYF,TGTGCCAGTGAAGAAGGAGGGGCCGAGCAGTACTTC
.,TRBJ2-1,TRBV20-1,.,CSARDMRLPTYNEQFF,TGCAGTGCTAGAGATATGAGACTACCTACATACAATGAGCAGTTCTTC
once,TRBJ2-3,TRBV5-4,.,CASSPQTLTSTDTQYF,TGTGCCAGCAGCCCCCAGACCCTTACAAGCACAGATACGCAGTATTTT
.,TRBJ2-3,TRBV20-1,.,CSPGGASGRDTQYF,TGCAGTCCAGGTGGAGCATCGGGTAGAGATACGCAGTATTTT
.,TRBJ2-3,TRBV12-3/TRBV12-4,.,CASSFIRQGRDTQYF,TGTGCCAGCAGTTTCATCCGGCAGGGGAGGGATACGCAGTATTTT
.,TRBJ2-4,TRBV3-1,.,CASSQDGVKNIQYF,TGTGCCAGCAGCCAAGATGGGGTAAAAAACATTCAGTACTTC
once,TRBJ2-3,TRBV12-3/TRBV12-4,.,CASRSTISTDTQYF,TGTGCCAGCAGATCAACGATAAGCACAGATACGCAGTATTTT
.,TRBJ2-5,TRBV15,.,CATGGGRETQYF,TGTGCCACCGGAGGGGGCCGAGAGACCCAGTACTTC
.,TRBJ1-1,TRBV11-2,.,CASSLQGGAFF,TGTGCCAGCAGCCTACAGGGAGGCGCTTTCTTT
.,TRBJ1-1,TRBV7-2,.,CASTQKRENTEAFF,TGTGCCAGCACCCAGAAGAGGGAGAACACTGAAGCTTTCTTT
.,TRBJ2-3,TRBV29-1,.,CSVKILRGGSNTDTQYF,TGCAGCGTGAAAATTCTTCGGGGAGGATCGAACACAGATACGCAGTATTTT
.,TRBJ2-1,TRBV7-2,.,CASSWRRGYEQFF,TGTGCCAGCAGCTGGCGTCGGGGGTATGAGCAGTTCTTC
.,TRBJ1-2,TRBV20-1,TRBD1,CSASPGQGATNYGYTF,TGCAGTGCTAGCCCGGGACAGGGGGCGACTAACTATGGCTACACCTTC
.,TRBJ2-5,TRBV30,.,CAWRGETQYF,TGTGCCTGGAGGGGGGAGACCCAGTACTTC
.,TRBJ2-3,TRBV3-1,TRBD2,CASSPHPSGGATDTQYF,TGTGCCAGCAGCCCCCACCCTAGCGGGGGGGCCACAGATACGCAGTATTTT
.,TRBJ2-7,TRBV2,.,CASSEEAGEYF,TGTGCCAGCAGCGAAGAGGCAGGGGAGTACTTC
.,TRBJ2-7,TRBV6-1,.,CASSEASVSYEQYF,TGTGCCAGCAGTGAAGCATCGGTTTCCTACGAGCAGTACTTC
.,TRBJ1-1,TRBV12-3/TRBV12-4,.,CASESNTEAFF,TGTGCCAGCGAATCGAACACTGAAGCTTTCTTT
.,TRBJ2-5,TRBV29-1,.,CSVIGVETQYF,TGCAGCGTTATAGGGGTGGAGACCCAGTACTTC
.,TRBJ2-3,TRBV29-1,TRBD2,CSVESGGARDTQYF,TGCAGCGTGGAGAGCGGGGGGGCGAGAGATACGCAGTATTTT
.,TRBJ2-7,TRBV3-1,.,CASSQVMNEQYF,TGTGCCAGCAGCCAAGTCATGAACGAGCAGTACTTC
.,TRBJ2-5,TRBV20-1,TRBD2,CSARDTAGGLQETQYF,TGCAGTGCTAGAGATACTGCGGGGGGCCTTCAAGAGACCCAGTACTTC
.,TRBJ2-3,TRBV2,TRBD1,CASPGPAGGSDTQYF,TGTGCCAGCCCCGGTCCAGCAGGGGGCTCAGATACGCAGTATTTT
.,TRBJ1-4,TRBV20-1,.,CSADLPGHRREKLFF,TGCAGTGCTGACCTCCCGGGACACCGACGTGAAAAACTGTTTTTT
.,TRBJ1-6,TRBV18,.,CASWAGSSYNSPLHF,TGTGCCAGCTGGGCGGGGAGCTCCTATAATTCACCCCTCCACTTT
.,TRBJ1-5,TRBV5-1,.,CASSLDLEGQPQHF,TGCGCCAGCAGCTTGGATCTGGAAGGCCAGCCCCAGCATTTT
.,TRBJ1-5,TRBV30,.,CAWSEGFDQPQHF,TGTGCCTGGAGCGAGGGGTTCGATCAGCCCCAGCATTTT
.,TRBJ2-1,TRBV7-2,TRBD2,CASSTTSGAINEQFF,TGTGCCAGCAGCACCACTAGCGGGGCAATCAATGAGCAGTTCTTC
.,TRBJ1-1,TRBV27,TRBD1,CASRYPRGWNTEAFF,TGTGCCAGCAGGTACCCCAGGGGGTGGAACACTGAAGCTTTCTTT
.,TRBJ1-6,TRBV30,.,CAWSRRSGSPLHF,TGTGCCTGGAGCCGTCGGTCGGGTTCACCCCTCCACTTT
.,TRBJ1-1,TRBV7-9,.,CASSLAGRAEAFF,TGTGCCAGCAGCTTAGCAGGGAGGGCTGAAGCTTTCTTT
few,TRBJ2-7,TRBV30,.,CASMGGGPDHYEQYF,TGTGCCTCAATGGGAGGGGGACCGGACCATTACGAGCAGTACTTC
.,TRBJ1-2,TRBV15,.,CATSRDKQVPHGYTF,TGTGCCACCAGCAGAGATAAGCAGGTACCACATGGCTACACCTTC